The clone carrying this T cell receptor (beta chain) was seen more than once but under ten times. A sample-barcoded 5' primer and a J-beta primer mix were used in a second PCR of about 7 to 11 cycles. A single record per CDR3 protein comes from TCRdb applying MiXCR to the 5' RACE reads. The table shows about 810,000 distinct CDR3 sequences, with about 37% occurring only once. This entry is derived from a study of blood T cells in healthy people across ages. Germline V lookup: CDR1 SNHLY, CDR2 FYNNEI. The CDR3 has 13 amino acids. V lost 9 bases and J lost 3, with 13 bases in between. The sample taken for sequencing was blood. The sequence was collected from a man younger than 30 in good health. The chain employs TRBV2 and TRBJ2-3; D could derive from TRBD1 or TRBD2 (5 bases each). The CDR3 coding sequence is TGTGCCAGGGCGGTGGGGGTGACAGATACGCAGTATTTT. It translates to CARAVGVTDTQYF.